The rows below give T cell receptor beta chains drawn from one sample of a study of T cell responses to AZD1222 COVID-19 vaccine. TCRdb's copy holds only in-frame clones and misses some; the assay was immunoSEQ multiplex PCR. This sample yields 140,000 to 150,000 clones, of which about 94% are seen a single time; 5% to 6.5% belongs to the top ten. The source material was peripheral blood, sampled on day 0 of AZD1222 vaccination. The origin of the receptors is an adult in good health. Both conserved end residues are part of each CDR3. D genes are given only for firm matches. Not every row has a clone size; where given, it reads once, few, many or a size class.

d_call j_call v_call cdr3_length clone_size cdr3_aa cdr3_nt
- TRBJ1-1 TRBV11-2 15 once CASSLIRGAMTEAFF TGTGCCAGCAGCTTAATACGGGGGGCGATGACTGAAGCTTTCTTT
TRBD2 TRBJ2-3 TRBV2 14 - CASKRTSGTDTQYF TGTGCCAGCAAGAGGACTAGCGGCACAGATACGCAGTATTTT
- TRBJ1-1 TRBV3-1/TRBV3-2 13 - CASSPRGDTEAFF TGTGCCAGCAGCCCACGGGGTGACACTGAAGCTTTCTTT
TRBD1 TRBJ2-2 TRBV7-3 14 - CASSLDRDTGELFF TGTGCCAGCAGTTTGGACAGGGACACCGGGGAGCTGTTTTTT
- TRBJ1-1 TRBV5-6 13 - CASSPPWGTEAFF TGTGCCAGCAGCCCGCCCTGGGGCACTGAAGCTTTCTTT
- TRBJ1-4 TRBV7-9 14 - CASSARATNEKLFF TGTGCCAGCAGCGCCAGGGCAACTAATGAAAAACTGTTTTTT
TRBD2 TRBJ2-2 TRBV11-2 16 once CASSPIRLAGTGELFF TGTGCCAGCAGCCCCATTAGACTAGCGGGCACCGGGGAGCTGTTTTTT
- TRBJ1-2 TRBV5-1 15 - CASSLGGGGDYGYTF TGCGCCAGCAGCTTGGGAGGGGGAGGAGACTATGGCTACACCTTC
- TRBJ2-5 TRBV7-8 15 - CASSLARDLQETQYF TGTGCCAGCAGCTTAGCCCGGGACCTCCAAGAGACCCAGTACTTC
- TRBJ2-7 TRBV5-1 13 - CASSLGTGYEQYF TGCGCCAGCAGCTTGGGAACGGGATACGAGCAGTACTTC
TRBD1 TRBJ1-5 TRBV19 14 - CASRTTGVNQPQHF TGTGCCAGTAGGACAACAGGGGTTAATCAGCCCCAGCATTTT
TRBD2 TRBJ2-1 TRBV29-1 13 - CSVGGSSYNEQFF TGCAGCGTAGGCGGGAGCTCCTACAATGAGCAGTTCTTC
TRBD1 TRBJ2-7 TRBV5-5 15 - CASSLTGGRSYEQYF TGTGCCAGCAGCCTAACAGGGGGCCGATCCTACGAGCAGTACTTC
- TRBJ2-5 TRBV24-1 13 - CATSDGGQETQYF TGTGCCACCAGTGACGGGGGACAAGAGACCCAGTACTTC
TRBD1 TRBJ1-5 TRBV28 17 - CASSPIWTGVSNQPQHF TGTGCCAGCAGTCCGATCTGGACAGGAGTTAGCAATCAGCCCCAGCATTTT
TRBD2 TRBJ2-1 TRBV27 18 - CASSYGLAGGPSYNEQFF TGTGCCAGCAGTTATGGTCTAGCGGGAGGGCCGTCCTACAATGAGCAGTTCTTC
- TRBJ2-7 TRBV6-5 12 - CASRVGDYEQYF TGTGCCAGCAGGGTGGGGGACTACGAGCAGTACTTC
TRBD1 TRBJ1-3 TRBV15 15 - CATSRTGQTGNTIYF TGTGCCACCAGCAGGACGGGACAGACGGGAAACACCATATATTTT
TRBD2 TRBJ2-1 TRBV7-9 13 - CASSAGLANEQFF TGTGCCAGCAGCGCAGGACTAGCGAATGAGCAGTTCTTC
- TRBJ2-3 TRBV4-1 15 - CASSQEAGRTDTQYF TGCGCCAGCAGCCAAGAGGCGGGACGCACAGATACGCAGTATTTT
- TRBJ1-6 TRBV27 15 - CASSFRTIGESPLHF TGTGCCAGCAGTTTCAGGACAATAGGGGAATCACCCCTCCACTTT
- TRBJ1-2 TRBV30 11 - CAWGNGYGYTF TGTGCCTGGGGTAACGGCTATGGCTACACCTTC
TRBD1 TRBJ1-1 TRBV19 14 - CASSAWTGEAEAFF TGTGCCAGTAGTGCTTGGACAGGGGAAGCTGAAGCTTTCTTT
TRBD1 TRBJ2-7 TRBV5-1 17 - CASSLSVGRGFFYEQYF TGCGCCAGCAGCTTGTCGGTTGGCAGGGGGTTTTTCTACGAGCAGTACTTC
TRBD1 TRBJ1-4 TRBV28 15 once CASSFPRTGVEKLFF TGTGCCAGCAGTTTCCCCCGGACAGGGGTGGAAAAACTGTTTTTT
- TRBJ2-7 TRBV6-6 13 - CASSFDEVYEQYF TGTGCCAGCAGTTTCGACGAGGTCTACGAGCAGTACTTC
- TRBJ2-3 TRBV6-1 12 - CASSEGFRTQYF TGTGCCAGCAGTGAAGGCTTCAGGACGCAGTATTTT
- TRBJ2-7 TRBV24-1 16 - CATSDLTGLSSYEQYF TGTGCCACCAGTGATTTAACGGGACTCAGCTCCTACGAGCAGTACTTC
- TRBJ2-7 TRBV15 14 - CATSRDRTSYEQYF TGTGCCACCAGCAGAGATAGGACTTCCTACGAGCAGTACTTC
- TRBJ1-5 TRBV19 16 few CASSRQGRGSNQPQHF TGTGCCAGTAGTAGGCAGGGACGAGGTAGCAATCAGCCCCAGCATTTT
- TRBJ1-6 TRBV7-2 15 - CASSLGRVDNSPLHF TGTGCCAGCAGCTTAGGGAGGGTTGATAATTCACCCCTCCACTTT
TRBD2 TRBJ2-4 TRBV19 18 - CASSPGLAGALAKNIQYF TGTGCCAGTAGTCCGGGACTAGCGGGAGCGCTAGCCAAAAACATTCAGTACTTC
TRBD1 TRBJ1-5 TRBV5-6 16 - CASSLGQDRGGQPQHF TGTGCCAGCAGCTTGGGACAGGACAGGGGGGGCCAGCCCCAGCATTTT
- TRBJ2-5 TRBV4-1 14 - CASSQVGSQETQYF TGCGCCAGCAGCCAAGTCGGCAGCCAAGAGACCCAGTACTTC
- TRBJ1-6 TRBV11-2 14 - CASSWGPGNSPLHF TGTGCCAGCAGCTGGGGGCCGGGAAATTCACCCCTCCACTTT
- TRBJ2-7 TRBV5-1 14 - CASSLGLEGYEQYF TGCGCCAGCAGCTTGGGACTAGAAGGTTACGAGCAGTACTTC
- TRBJ2-2 TRBV28 14 - CASSDTSNTGELFF TGTGCCAGCAGTGATACTAGTAACACCGGGGAGCTGTTTTTT
- TRBJ2-1 TRBV29-1 8 - CSVDEQFF TGCAGCGTTGACGAACAGTTCTTC
- TRBJ1-3 TRBV28 14 few CASRKANSGNTIYF TGTGCCAGCAGAAAGGCAAACTCTGGAAACACCATATATTTT
TRBD2 TRBJ2-7 TRBV5-1 14 - CASSLSSGSYEQYF TGCGCCAGCAGCTTGAGTAGCGGGAGCTACGAGCAGTACTTC
- TRBJ2-7 TRBV5-1 14 - CASSQQTDTYEQYF TGCGCCAGCAGCCAACAGACAGATACCTACGAGCAGTACTTC
TRBD1 TRBJ1-5 TRBV2 17 - CASSGPGTGNSNQPQHF TGTGCCAGCAGTGGGCCCGGGACAGGGAATAGCAATCAGCCCCAGCATTTT
- TRBJ1-3 TRBV28 13 - CASSLHSGNTIYF TGTGCCAGCAGTTTACACTCTGGAAACACCATATATTTT
- TRBJ2-7 TRBV30 11 - CAWTEQGAQYF TGTGCCTGGACGGAGCAGGGCGCTCAGTACTTC
TRBD2 TRBJ2-1 TRBV30 13 - CAWSGAGGPEQFF TGTGCCTGGAGTGGAGCGGGAGGGCCCGAGCAGTTCTTC